These T cell receptor beta chains were read from a single sample in a study of T cells in Graves' hyperthyroidism and ophthalmopathy. MiXCR, run by TCRdb on the multiplex PCR reads, gives a single entry per CDR3 protein. The table shows roughly 500,000 distinct CDR3 sequences, with about 45% occurring only once. Sequences were obtained from peripheral blood or thyroid tissue (not recorded which). The receptors here all came from an adult woman with Graves' disease, either hyperthyroidism or ophthalmopathy (not recorded which). Both conserved end residues are part of each CDR3. The D gene is left open where the match is weak. Rows give clone size only sometimes, using once, few, many, or a class for an expanded clone.

v_call	clone_size	d_call	j_call	cdr3_aa	cdr3_nt
TRBV29-1	.	.	TRBJ1-3	CSVTRAISGNTIYF	TGCAGCGTGACACGGGCCATCTCTGGAAACACCATATATTTT
TRBV7-9	.	.	TRBJ1-6	CASSSGPPGGDNSPLHF	TGTGCCAGCAGCTCCGGTCCTCCCGGGGGGGATAATTCACCCCTCCACTTT
TRBV2	.	.	TRBJ2-1	CASTPGNQFF	TGTGCCAGCACCCCGGGTAACCAGTTCTTC
TRBV7-2	many	.	TRBJ2-7	CASSRRASSYEQYF	TGTGCCAGCAGCCGTAGGGCAAGCTCCTACGAGCAGTACTTC
TRBV20-1	.	.	TRBJ2-7	CSARSGVRREQYF	TGCAGTGCTAGAAGTGGTGTCCGGAGGGAGCAGTACTTC
TRBV11-2	many	.	TRBJ1-1	CASSFQSLLGTEAFF	TGTGCCAGCAGCTTCCAGTCCCTATTAGGGACTGAAGCTTTCTTT
TRBV20-1	many	.	TRBJ2-5	CSAPTRSGETQYF	TGCAGTGCCCCTACTAGGTCGGGGGAGACCCAGTACTTC
TRBV7-9	many	TRBD1	TRBJ1-5	CASSPTGQGSNQPQHF	TGTGCCAGCAGCCCTACGGGACAGGGGAGCAATCAGCCCCAGCATTTT
TRBV3-1	many	.	TRBJ1-1	CASSHTGNTEAFF	TGTGCCAGCAGCCACACAGGGAACACTGAAGCTTTCTTT
TRBV11-2	.	TRBD2	TRBJ2-6	CASSMGLAGANVLTF	TGTGCCAGCAGCATGGGACTAGCGGGGGCCAACGTCCTGACTTTC
TRBV12-3/TRBV12-4	many	.	TRBJ1-2	CASSQNAGGYTF	TGTGCCAGCAGTCAAAACGCAGGCGGCTACACCTTC
TRBV29-1	once	.	TRBJ2-5	CSVDTFPGKETQYF	TGCAGCGTCGACACTTTCCCGGGGAAAGAGACCCAGTACTTC
TRBV19	.	TRBD1	TRBJ1-5	CASTSDRGRLYSNQPQHF	TGTGCCAGTACCTCGGACAGGGGTCGGTTATATAGCAATCAGCCCCAGCATTTT
TRBV11-1	.	TRBD1	TRBJ2-5	CASPGTGGMETQYF	TGTGCCAGCCCCGGGACAGGGGGCATGGAGACCCAGTACTTC
TRBV10-3	.	TRBD1	TRBJ2-7	CAIKKQGGQGATGEQYF	TGTGCCATCAAAAAGCAAGGCGGACAGGGGGCCACAGGCGAGCAGTACTTC
TRBV15	.	.	TRBJ2-5	CATSRDDLGGGRETQYF	TGTGCCACCAGCAGAGATGATTTGGGAGGTGGGCGGGAGACCCAGTACTTC
TRBV20-1	many	.	TRBJ2-7	CSARHLTEPYEQYF	TGCAGTGCGAGACACCTTACCGAACCCTACGAGCAGTACTTC
TRBV7-8	many	TRBD1	TRBJ1-6	CASSLVPGQTNSPLHF	TGTGCCAGCAGCTTGGTTCCGGGACAGACGAATTCACCCCTCCACTTT
TRBV3-1	.	.	TRBJ2-6	CASSKRPNYGANVLTF	TGTGCCAGCAGCAAGAGACCGAACTATGGGGCCAACGTCCTGACTTTC
TRBV15	.	.	TRBJ1-4	CATSRRGGASEKLFF	TGTGCCACCAGCAGGAGGGGGGGGGCCTCCGAAAAACTGTTTTTT
TRBV6-5	.	TRBD1	TRBJ1-2	CTSSYRGGGIYGYTF	TGTACCAGCAGCTACAGGGGGGGGGGGATCTATGGCTACACCTTC
TRBV7-9	.	.	TRBJ1-2	CASSLEQGGLGYTF	TGTGCCAGCAGCTTGGAACAGGGTGGTCTTGGCTACACCTTC
TRBV12-3/TRBV12-4	.	TRBD1	TRBJ1-4	CASRRRDRANEKLFF	TGTGCCAGCAGACGCCGGGACAGGGCGAATGAAAAACTGTTTTTT
TRBV29-1	.	.	TRBJ2-5	CSVDAGRGRRETQYF	TGCAGCGTCGACGCGGGGCGGGGCCGCCGAGAGACCCAGTACTTC
TRBV7-2	.	.	TRBJ1-5	CASSSLRDGNQPQHF	TGTGCCAGCAGCTCCCTCCGGGACGGCAATCAGCCCCAGCATTTT
TRBV27	many	.	TRBJ2-5	CASSLDPGETQYF	TGTGCCAGCAGTTTAGACCCGGGAGAGACCCAGTACTTC
TRBV5-1	many	TRBD1	TRBJ1-1	CASSWGQWSRNTEAFF	TGCGCCAGCAGCTGGGGACAGTGGTCTCGGAACACTGAAGCTTTCTTT
TRBV20-1	once	.	TRBJ1-5	CSARWDGGYDQPQHF	TGCAGTGCTAGATGGGACGGGGGCTACGATCAGCCCCAGCATTTT
TRBV2	.	TRBD1	TRBJ2-6	CASRVGQGETGANVLTF	TGTGCCAGCAGGGTCGGACAGGGGGAGACTGGGGCCAACGTCCTGACTTTC
TRBV20-1	few	.	TRBJ1-4	CSAYPNSRLTNEKLFF	TGCAGTGCCTACCCCAACAGCCGGTTAACTAATGAAAAACTGTTTTTT
TRBV29-1	few	TRBD2	TRBJ2-5	CSVEGLPSGDYETQYF	TGCAGCGTTGAAGGCCTCCCTAGCGGGGATTACGAGACCCAGTACTTC
TRBV7-7	.	.	TRBJ1-1	CASSLVTSGRGGTEAFF	TGTGCTAGCAGCTTAGTAACTAGCGGGAGAGGCGGCACTGAAGCTTTCTTT
TRBV7-9	.	.	TRBJ1-2	CASSLEVQGRDGYTF	TGTGCCAGCAGCTTAGAAGTACAGGGTCGGGATGGCTACACCTTC
TRBV6-5	few	.	TRBJ2-7	CASSTGQTYEQYF	TGTGCCAGCAGTACGGGACAAACCTACGAGCAGTACTTC
TRBV9	.	TRBD2	TRBJ2-5	CASSVASGGIQETQYF	TGTGCCAGCAGCGTAGCTAGCGGGGGGATTCAAGAGACCCAGTACTTC
TRBV28	.	.	TRBJ1-2	CASSLTHNYGYTF	TGTGCCAGCAGTTTAACCCATAACTATGGCTACACCTTC
TRBV7-9	.	TRBD1	TRBJ2-7	CASSLGRDSSYEQYF	TGTGCCAGCAGCTTAGGCCGGGACAGTTCCTACGAGCAGTACTTC
TRBV7-6	many	.	TRBJ2-5	CASSSIAARALETQYF	TGTGCCAGCAGCTCAATAGCGGCCAGGGCATTGGAGACCCAGTACTTC
TRBV3-1	many	TRBD1	TRBJ1-2	CASSQRSGTGHGYTF	TGTGCCAGCAGCCAACGATCCGGGACAGGGCATGGCTACACCTTC
TRBV15	.	TRBD2	TRBJ2-7	CATSIAGGEGFEQYF	TGTGCCACCAGCATAGCCGGGGGGGAAGGTTTCGAGCAGTACTTC
TRBV4-1	many	.	TRBJ2-7	CASSQDSYEQYF	TGTGCCAGCAGCCAAGATAGCTACGAGCAGTACTTC
TRBV20-1	.	TRBD1	TRBJ1-5	CSARVVRDRRFSNQPQHF	TGCAGTGCTAGAGTAGTTCGGGACAGAAGATTTAGCAATCAGCCCCAGCATTTT
TRBV4-1	.	TRBD1	TRBJ1-5	CASSQDGTGTNQPQHF	TGCGCCAGCAGCCAAGACGGGACAGGGACGAATCAGCCCCAGCATTTT
TRBV4-3	.	.	TRBJ1-1	CASSQVKFNTEAFF	TGCGCCAGCAGCCAAGTCAAGTTCAACACTGAAGCTTTCTTT
TRBV29-1	.	.	TRBJ2-7	CSVDSRGEQYF	TGCAGCGTAGACAGCCGCGGGGAGCAGTACTTC
TRBV14	many	.	TRBJ1-1	CASSQEWQGTEAFF	TGTGCCAGCAGCCAAGAATGGCAGGGGACTGAAGCTTTCTTT
TRBV11-2	.	.	TRBJ1-3	CASSLTGFSGNTIYF	TGTGCCAGCAGCTTAACGGGGTTTTCTGGAAACACCATATATTTT
TRBV28	.	.	TRBJ1-5	CASSLQTGVQPQHF	TGTGCCAGCAGCCTCCAGACAGGTGTTCAGCCCCAGCATTTT